The 11 T cell receptor beta chains below all came from one sample that was sequenced in a study of blood T cell repertoires in COVID-19. Clones were sequenced by immunoSEQ multiplex PCR, and TCRdb holds only the in-frame ones, with some missing. Among over 350,000 clones listed, 70% to 90% were seen once. The sequenced material came from PBMCs or T cells enriched from blood (not recorded which). The receptors shown here come from a woman in her late teens or twenties with acute COVID-19.

This chain joins TRBV15 and TRBJ1-3; D is undetermined. This CDR3 comprises 16 residues. Germline CDR1 and CDR2: LNHNV and YYDKDF (reference sequence). V was pared by 0 bases and J by 5 bases, with 14 bases between. CDR3 sequence reads: CATSRDLAGGRNTIYF. The CDR3 nucleotides are TGTGCCACCAGCAGAGATCTGGCAGGAGGAAGAAACACCATATATTTT.

This chain connects TRBV27 to TRBJ2-3, with D unclear. CDR1 MNHEY and CDR2 SMNVEV come from the germline V gene (reference sequence). This CDR3 comprises 15 residues. V was cut by 3 bases and J by 2 bases, with 12 bases left in between. CDR3 protein: CASSLRLSPTDTQYF. DNA for the CDR3: TGTGCCAGCAGTTTGAGGCTGTCTCCCACAGATACGCAGTATTTT.

V usage is TRBV28 and J usage is TRBJ1-4; D not certain. The CDR3 is 12 residues long. Deletions cut 5 bases from V and 9 bases from J, with 10 bases between. Per the germline V gene, CDR1 is MDHEN and CDR2 is SYDVKM. CDR3 sequence reads: CASSRDTKKLFF. CDR3 coding DNA: TGTGCCAGCAGTCGAGACACCAAAAAACTGTTTTTT.

The CDR3, as DNA: TGTGCCAGCAGCCAGGGACAGGGAGACACCGGGGAGCTGTTTTTT. Its protein is CASSQGQGDTGELFF. V is TRBV7-9 and J is TRBJ2-2, with 9 bases lining up with TRBD1. The germline V gene encodes CDR1 SEHNR and CDR2 FQNEAQ (reference sequence). V lost 5 bases, J lost 3 bases, and 4 bases stayed unmatched. The CDR3 covers 15 residues.

The CDR3 DNA sequence: TGTGCCAGCAGCGTACAGGGTGCGGCTGGAAACACCATATATTTT. Translation: CASSVQGAAGNTIYF. V usage is TRBV9 and J usage is TRBJ1-3; D is possibly TRBD1 (5 bases). The CDR3 extends over 15 amino acids. Germline CDR1 SGDLS, CDR2 YYNGEE. V dropped 1 base and J dropped 2 bases, with 10 bases sitting between them. The full variable domain, its missing parts supplied by reference TRBV9 and TRBJ1-3, is DSGVTQTPKHLITATGQRVTLRCSPRSGDLSVYWYQQSLDQGLQFLIQYYNGEERAKGNILERFSAQQFPDLHSELNLSSLELGDSALYFCASSVQGAAGNTIYFGEGSWLTVV.

V gene TRBV7-9 combines with J gene TRBJ1-2, with TRBD1 identical over 7 bases. V lost 6 bases, J lost 1 base, and 5 bases stayed unmatched. This CDR3 has 14 residues. CDR1 SEHNR and CDR2 FQNEAQ come from the germline V gene (reference sequence). The CDR3: CASRAGTVNYGYTF. The DNA for the CDR3 is TGTGCCAGCAGAGCCGGGACAGTTAACTATGGCTACACCTTC.

The chain links TRBV20-1 to TRBJ2-6; D perhaps matches TRBD1 (5 bases). Deletions cut 3 bases from V and 0 bases from J, with 6 bases between. Germline lookup yields CDR1 DFQATT and CDR2 SNEGSKA (reference sequence). The CDR3 is 14 amino acids. The CDR3 nucleotides are TGCAGTGCTAGTAGGGGCTCTGGGGCCAACGTCCTGACTTTC. It is translated as CSASRGSGANVLTF.

This clone was seen a handful of times. The rearrangement joins TRBV19 to TRBJ2-7; TRBD1 matches 7 bases. Germline CDR1 reads LNHDA; CDR2 reads SQIVND (reference sequence). The CDR3 is 16 amino acids. J lost 3 bases, V lost 4 bases, and 12 bases had no gene match. For the CDR3, the DNA is TGTGCCAGTAGTACAAATCGACAGGGTTTAAGCTACGAGCAGTACTTC. It specifies CASSTNRQGLSYEQYF.

This chain connects TRBV10-1 to TRBJ1-1, with D maybe TRBD1 (5 bases). V shed 5 bases and J shed 1 base, with 17 bases lying between them. CDR1 and CDR2 from the germline V gene are WNHNN and SYGVQD (reference sequence). The length of the CDR3 is 16 residues. CDR3 nucleotide sequence: TGCGCCAGCAGTTCCGGGGGAGCTGGAGCGAACACTGAAGCTTTCTTT. Its protein is CASSSGGAGANTEAFF.

This sequence joins TRBV2 and TRBJ1-5, with 7 bases that match TRBD1. Trimming at V came to 6 bases and at J to 1 base, leaving 3 bases not matched to a gene. The CDR3 sequence is 14 residues long. The germline CDR1 and CDR2 sequences are SNHLY and FYNNEI. The CDR3 sequence is CASRPGQSNQPQHF. CDR3 DNA sequence: TGTGCCAGCAGACCGGGACAGAGCAATCAGCCCCAGCATTTT.

The CDR3 region is CASRLTDNQPQHF. CDR3 sequence (DNA): TGTGCCAGCAGGCTAACCGACAATCAGCCCCAGCATTTT. This chain joins TRBV27 and TRBJ1-5; D ambiguous. CDR1 and CDR2 from the germline V gene are MNHEY and SMNVEV (reference sequence). The CDR3 spans 13 residues. The V and J ends lost 6 bases and 3 bases respectively, with 9 bases between them.